This T cell receptor (beta chain) was identified in a study of early T cells in non-severe SARS-CoV-2 infection. Regarding the study as a whole: Reliance on VDJdb matching favored anti-spike CD8 responses; private and CD4 specificities were missed.

Researchers attached unique molecular identifiers to individual cDNA molecules. TCRdb processed the 5' RACE reads anew with MiXCR; each CDR3 protein has one entry. The data show about 54,000 distinct CDR3 sequences, about 7.7% seen once. Per germline, CDR1 MGHRA and CDR2 YSYEKL. V lost 1 base and J lost 5; bases outside the gene matches: 6. This CDR3 has 15 residues. This clonotype has only a few counts. The antigen is unknown. The sequence was obtained from an adult who was a healthcare worker with PCR-confirmed SARS-CoV-2 infection or an uninfected control (not recorded which). The sequenced sample was whole blood, obtained at baseline. The chain joins TRBV4-1 to TRBJ2-7, with TRBD1 matching over 9 bases. The CDR3 bases are TGCGCCAGCAGCCAAGTACCAGGACAGGGGAACGAGCAGTACTTC. It specifies CASSQVPGQGNEQYF.